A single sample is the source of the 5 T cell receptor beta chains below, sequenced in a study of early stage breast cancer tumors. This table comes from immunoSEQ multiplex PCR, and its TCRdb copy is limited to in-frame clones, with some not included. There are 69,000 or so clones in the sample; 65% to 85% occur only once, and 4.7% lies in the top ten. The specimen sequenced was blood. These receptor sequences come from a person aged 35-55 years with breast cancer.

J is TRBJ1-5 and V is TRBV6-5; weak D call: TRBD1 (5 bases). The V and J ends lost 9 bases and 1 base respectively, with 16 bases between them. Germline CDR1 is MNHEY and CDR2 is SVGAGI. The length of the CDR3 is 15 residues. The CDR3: CARRRGRGSNQPQHF. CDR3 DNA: TGTGCCAGACGTCGGGGTCGGGGGAGCAATCAGCCCCAGCATTTT.

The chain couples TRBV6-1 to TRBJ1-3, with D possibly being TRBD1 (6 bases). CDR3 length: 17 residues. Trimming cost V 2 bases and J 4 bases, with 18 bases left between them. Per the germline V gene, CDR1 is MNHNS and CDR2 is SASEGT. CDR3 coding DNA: TGTGCCAGCAGTGAAAGTTACGTCCGGGGGGCAGGAAACACCATATATTTT. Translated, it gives CASSESYVRGAGNTIYF.

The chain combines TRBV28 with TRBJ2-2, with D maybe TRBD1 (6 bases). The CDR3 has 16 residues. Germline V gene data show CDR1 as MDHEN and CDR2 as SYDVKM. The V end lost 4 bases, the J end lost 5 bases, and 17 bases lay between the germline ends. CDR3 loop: CASSSSGTTFTGELFF. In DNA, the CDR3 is TGTGCCAGCAGTTCATCCGGGACAACCTTTACCGGGGAGCTGTTTTTT.

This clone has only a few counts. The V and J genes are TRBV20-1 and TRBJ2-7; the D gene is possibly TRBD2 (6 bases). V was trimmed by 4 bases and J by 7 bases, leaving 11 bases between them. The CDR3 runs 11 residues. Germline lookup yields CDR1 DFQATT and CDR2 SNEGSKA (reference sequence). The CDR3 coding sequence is TGCAGTGCTATGGGGGACTGGGAGCAGTACTTC. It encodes CSAMGDWEQYF.

In DNA, the CDR3 is TGTGCCAGTAGTATTGTAATTGGGCGCCAAGAGACCCAGTACTTC. As protein: CASSIVIGRQETQYF. The rearrangement uses TRBV19 and TRBJ2-5; D gene ambiguous. The CDR3 length is 15 residues. The V end lost 3 bases, the J end lost 1 base, and 12 bases lay between the germline ends. Per the germline V gene, CDR1 is LNHDA and CDR2 is SQIVND (reference sequence).